A single sample is the source of the 4 T cell receptor beta chains below, sequenced in a study of blood T cell repertoires in COVID-19. Method: immunoSEQ multiplex PCR; TCRdb's copy keeps in-frame clones and lacks some. The sample includes under 30,000 clones, 75% to 90% seen only once; the top ten take around 12%. Specimen: peripheral blood. These receptors originate from a woman at least 80 years old with active or convalescent COVID-19.

V usage is TRBV19 and J usage is TRBJ2-7; 8 positions match TRBD2. The CDR3 is 20 amino acids. Losses at the gene ends were 1 base for V and 0 bases for J; bases not matched to a gene: 17. Germline V gives CDR1 LNHDA, CDR2 SQIVND (reference sequence). The CDR3 loop reads CASSIGGVSQTSGSSYEQYF. The CDR3 nucleotides are TGTGCCAGTAGTATAGGGGGAGTGTCCCAGACCAGCGGGAGCTCCTACGAGCAGTACTTC.

The gene calls are TRBV14 and TRBJ1-6; D is unclear. Germline CDR1 SGHDN, CDR2 FVKESK. The CDR3 is made up of 15 amino acids. The ends were cut back, 6 bases at V and 0 bases at J, with 9 bases in the middle. The CDR3 coding sequence is TGTGCCAGCAGTCCTATGAGCTCCTATAATTCACCCCTCCACTTT. This gives the protein CASSPMSSYNSPLHF.

The chain recombines TRBV19 with TRBJ1-5, with D perhaps TRBD1 (5 bases). The CDR3 sequence is 17 residues long. Germline CDR1 reads LNHDA; CDR2 reads SQIVND (reference sequence). V lost 0 bases and J lost 6, with 18 bases in between. The CDR3 DNA follows: TGTGCCAGTAGTATAGACGTGGTGGGGCAGGGTAGTCAGCCCCAGCATTTT. It encodes CASSIDVVGQGSQPQHF.

V and J are TRBV11-2 and TRBJ2-1; D may be TRBD2 (5 bases). Germline assignment: CDR1 SGHAT and CDR2 FQNNGV. This CDR3 has 13 residues. Trimming cost V 2 bases and J 6 bases, with 8 bases left between them. CDR3 nucleotides: TGTGCCAGCAGCTTATCCAGCGGCAATGAGCAGTTCTTC. Amino acids: CASSLSSGNEQFF.